The present TCR beta chain was sequenced within a study of Graves' ophthalmopathy and Graves' hyperthyroidism. Whole-study results and caveats: The model flagged ophthalmopathy progression at roughly 71% sensitivity and 72% to 85% specificity.

The diagnosis combined clinical symptoms, thyroxine, TRAb, thyroid ultrasound and orbital computed tomography scans. In this sample, this clonotype turned up a few times. The antigen is undetermined. RNA transcripts were the source from which TCR beta CDR3 regions were amplified. After a first-round RT-PCR with HTBI primers, a second-round multiplex PCR was run. TCRdb processed the multiplex PCR reads anew with MiXCR; each CDR3 protein has one entry. The repertoire has about 1.2 million distinct CDR3 sequences, about 35% of them found once; the top ten carry 11%. Trimming took 3 bases from V and 3 from J, leaving 14 bases between them. Germline V gene lookup returns CDR1 LNHDA and CDR2 SQIVND (reference sequence). The CDR3 runs 15 residues.

The specimen was peripheral blood or thyroid tissue (not recorded which). The chain employs TRBV19 and TRBJ1-1; a possible D gene is TRBD1 (5 bases). The clonotype comes from an adult man with Graves' hyperthyroidism. The CDR3 here is CASSIRDIGDTEAFF. DNA of the CDR3: TGTGCCAGTAGTATTAGGGATATAGGGGACACTGAAGCTTTCTTT.